This passage covers 18 T cell receptor beta chains from one sample sequenced in a study of T cells after yellow fever vaccination. From the 5' RACE reads, TCRdb called clonotypes with MiXCR, one entry per CDR3 protein. Of approximately 330,000 distinct CDR3 sequences in the sample, around 13% were seen once. The sample here was CD4+ T cells sorted from PBMCs, taken 15 days after the yellow fever booster vaccination. The receptors here all came from a man between 18 and 29 years old who received the YFV17D yellow fever vaccine.

V usage is TRBV3-1 and J usage is TRBJ2-5; 11 bases align to TRBD2. CDR3 size: 17 residues. Germline CDR1 LGHDT, CDR2 YNNKEL (reference sequence). The V and J ends lost 3 bases and 0 bases, in that order; junction bases with no gene match: 6. The CDR3: CASSHETSGGDQETQYF. DNA for the CDR3: TGTGCCAGCAGCCATGAAACTAGCGGGGGTGACCAAGAGACCCAGTACTTC.

The chain is built from TRBV29-1 and TRBJ1-2; weak D call: TRBD1 (6 bases). This CDR3 comprises 11 residues. The germline gives CDR1 SQVTM, CDR2 ANQGSEA. V lost 7 bases, J lost 2 bases, and 8 bases lay in between. CDR3 region: CSGQENYGYTF. The CDR3, as DNA: TGCAGCGGACAGGAGAACTATGGCTACACCTTC.

This clonotype came up a few times. This chain links TRBV7-9 with TRBJ2-4, with 8 bases fitting TRBD1. The CDR3 is made up of 15 amino acids. Per the germline V gene, CDR1 is SEHNR and CDR2 is FQNEAQ (reference sequence). The trim removed 6 bases at V and 3 bases at J, leaving 7 bases unmatched. CDR3 in amino acids: CASRRTGLGKNIQYF. The CDR3, as DNA: TGTGCCAGCAGACGGACAGGGCTTGGCAAAAACATTCAGTACTTC. Looking up the rest from reference TRBV7-9 and TRBJ2-4 gives the full variable domain: DTGVSQNPRHKITKRGQNVTFRCDPISEHNRLYWYRQTLGQGPEFLTYFQNEAQLEKSRLLSDRFSAERPKGSFSTLEIQRTEQGDSAMYLCASRRTGLGKNIQYFGAGTRLSVL.

This clonotype was picked up many times. This chain connects TRBV5-1 to TRBJ2-1; D is unresolved. The V gene's germline CDR1 is SGHRS and CDR2 YFSETQ. The ends were cut back, 3 bases at V and 6 bases at J, with 19 bases in the middle. The CDR3 runs to 16 residues. Here the CDR3 DNA reads TGCGCCAGCAGCTCAAGGATATTAGATCAGGCCAATGAGCAGTTCTTC. Translating gives CASSSRILDQANEQFF.

This chain uses TRBV4-1 with TRBJ1-5, with D hard to call. Germline V gene sequence: CDR1 MGHRA, CDR2 YSYEKL. V gave up 6 bases and J gave up 1 base, with 10 bases separating them. The CDR3 runs 14 residues. The CDR3 region is CASSRAGSNQPQHF. The DNA of the CDR3 is TGCGCCAGCAGTCGCGCCGGGAGCAATCAGCCCCAGCATTTT.

CDR3 DNA: TGCGCCAGCACACGGCAGGTCGACACCGGGGAGCTGTTTTTT. Protein product: CASTRQVDTGELFF. V and J are TRBV5-1 and TRBJ2-2; D remains unclear. Per germline, CDR1 SGHRS and CDR2 YFSETQ. The CDR3 has 14 amino acids. V lost 6 bases and J 3 bases, leaving 12 bases between the germline ends. Using reference TRBV5-1 and TRBJ2-2 for the parts outside the CDR3, the full variable domain is KAGVTQTPRYLIKTRGQQVTLSCSPISGHRSVSWYQQTPGQGLQFLFEYFSETQRNKGNFPGRFSGRQFSNSRSEMNVSTLELGDSALYLCASTRQVDTGELFFGEGSRLTVL.

This clonotype showed up many times. The chain joins TRBV27 to TRBJ2-2; the match to TRBD1 covers 8 bases. Per the germline V gene, CDR1 is MNHEY and CDR2 is SMNVEV (reference sequence). V lost 2 bases, J lost 4 bases, and 3 bases stayed unmatched. The CDR3 runs to 15 residues. Here the CDR3 reads CASSLRTGTTGELFF. CDR3 sequence (DNA): TGTGCCAGCAGTTTACGGACAGGGACCACCGGGGAGCTGTTTTTT.

The table lists this clonotype with a few counts. The chain links TRBV28 to TRBJ2-4; the D gene is possibly TRBD2 (5 bases). The length of the CDR3 is 17 residues. V lost 4 bases to trimming and J lost 0 bases, with 16 bases between them. Germline loops: CDR1 MDHEN, CDR2 SYDVKM. Here the CDR3 DNA reads TGTGCCAGCAGTTCCGGACTCAAGCTGGGAGCCAAAAACATTCAGTACTTC. It encodes CASSSGLKLGAKNIQYF. The full variable domain, rest sourced from reference TRBV28 and TRBJ2-4, is DVKVTQSSRYLVKRTGEKVFLECVQDMDHENMFWYRQDPGLGLRLIYFSYDVKMKEKGDIPEGYSVSREKKERFSLILESASTNQTSMYLCASSSGLKLGAKNIQYFGAGTRLSVL.

This clonotype was detected ten times or more. CDR3 DNA sequence: TGTGCCATCAGTGGATCTTCCGGGAGAGATACGCAGTATTTT. It codes for CAISGSSGRDTQYF. This chain uses TRBV10-3 with TRBJ2-3; perhaps TRBD2 as D (6 bases). CDR1 and CDR2 (germline): ENHRY, SYGVKD. This CDR3 is built from 14 residues. Between the trimmed V and J ends, which lost 4 bases and 5 bases, there was a span of 13 bases.

This clonotype was counted only a few times. The DNA of the CDR3 is TGCAGCGTGGTGGACGGCCCCTCTTCACCCCTCCACTTT. Translating it yields CSVVDGPSSPLHF. The rearrangement joins TRBV20-1 to TRBJ1-6; D unclear. The CDR3 consists of 13 residues. Germline CDR1 and CDR2: DFQATT and SNEGSKA (reference sequence).

CDR3: CASSFSTDRGFEAFF. DNA for the CDR3: TGTGCCAGCAGCTTTTCGACGGACAGGGGATTTGAAGCTTTCTTT. The chain uses TRBV11-2 and TRBJ1-1; TRBD1 matches 9 bases. The CDR3 contains 15 residues. Germline CDR1 and CDR2: SGHAT and FQNNGV. Trimming removed 3 bases from V and 7 bases from J; junction bases left unmatched: 9.

V is TRBV6-5 and J is TRBJ2-7; D might be TRBD2 (5 bases). Germline assignment: CDR1 MNHEY and CDR2 SVGAGI. The V end was cut by 2 bases, the J end by 0 bases, with 11 bases between. The CDR3 has 15 amino acids. The CDR3 nucleotides read TGTGCCAGCAGTTACGGCGGGTTGAGCTCCTACGAGCAGTACTTC. It specifies CASSYGGLSSYEQYF.

This clonotype was seen only a few times. The chain is built from TRBV7-7 and TRBJ2-7, with D perhaps given as TRBD1 or TRBD2 (6 bases each). V shed 1 base and J shed 1 base, with 11 bases lying between them. Germline lookup yields CDR1 SSHAT and CDR2 FNYEAQ (reference sequence). There are 15 residues in the CDR3. DNA for the CDR3: TGTGCCAGCAGCTTAGAGGGGGGACCGTCCTACGAGCAGTACTTC. Translated: CASSLEGGPSYEQYF. The entire variable domain, with the rest obtained from reference TRBV7-7 and TRBJ2-7, is as follows: GAGVSQSPRYKVTKRGQDVTLRCDPISSHATLYWYQQALGQGPEFLTYFNYEAQPDKSGLPSDRFSAERPEGSISTLTIQRTEQRDSAMYRCASSLEGGPSYEQYFGPGTRLTVT.

The table lists this clonotype with many counts. The chain employs TRBV20-1 and TRBJ2-2; possible D gene TRBD2, 7 bases. The CDR3 loop spans 14 amino acids. V was clipped by 6 bases and J by 7 bases, with 18 bases between them. Looked up from germline, CDR1 is DFQATT and CDR2 is SNEGSKA (reference sequence). CDR3 nucleotide sequence: TGCAGTGCCATCGCGGGGGCGGGGAACGGGGAGCTGTTTTTT. The encoded protein is CSAIAGAGNGELFF.

The CDR3 DNA follows: TGTGCCAGCAGTCTCAGCGGGGCTTACGATTACGAGCAGTACTTC. Amino acid sequence: CASSLSGAYDYEQYF. V gene TRBV6-5 combines with J gene TRBJ2-7; 7 nucleotides match TRBD2. Unmatched junction bases numbered 11, after V lost 5 bases and J lost 4 bases. Per germline, CDR1 MNHEY and CDR2 SVGAGI. The CDR3 consists of 15 residues.

The chain carries TRBV3-1 and TRBJ2-5; 7 nucleotides agree with TRBD1. Unmatched junction bases numbered 7, after V lost 6 bases and J lost 3 bases. The CDR3 runs to 14 residues. CDR1 and CDR2 (germline): LGHDT, YNNKEL (reference sequence). The DNA for the CDR3 is TGTGCCAGCAGGCGAACCCAGGGGGAAGAGACCCAGTACTTC. Amino acids: CASRRTQGEETQYF.

In its sample, this clonotype was seen a few times. This chain joins TRBV5-6 and TRBJ2-2; D is possibly TRBD1 (5 bases). The germline gives CDR1 SGHDT, CDR2 YYEEEE. V was shortened by 10 bases and J by 4 bases, with 17 bases between the two germline ends. CDR3 length: 14 residues. Here the CDR3 reads CAGSQGTGTGELFF. DNA for the CDR3: TGTGCCGGCTCCCAGGGTACGGGCACCGGGGAGCTGTTTTTT.

The chain joins TRBV7-3 to TRBJ2-2; perhaps TRBD1 as D (5 bases). From germline, CDR1 is SGHTA and CDR2 FQGTGA. The ends were cut back, 5 bases at V and 4 bases at J, with 11 bases in the middle. The length of the CDR3 is 14 residues. CDR3 sequence: CASSQGLVTGELFF. The CDR3 nucleotides read TGTGCCAGCAGCCAGGGTTTGGTCACCGGGGAGCTGTTTTTT.